The present T cell receptor (beta chain) was sequenced within a study of neurological immune-mediated disorders (dated by TCRdb to the late 2010s). With regard to the full study: Peripheral blood TCR-beta repertoires from patients with HTLV-I-associated myelopathy (HAM/TSP), patients with multiple sclerosis, and healthy controls were compared in the study using UMI-based sequencing. Of the 68 subjects in the cohort, approximately 15 were HAM/TSP patients, roughly 34 were multiple sclerosis patients, and about 20 were healthy controls. The 90 to 110 TCR-beta libraries included longitudinal samples, technical triplicates and paired sorted CD4+ and CD8+ T-cell subsets alongside PBMC samples. Beyond this particular receptor, the publication reports: TCR clonal expansion was highest in HAM/TSP patients and lowest in MS patients, with MS patients falling below even healthy controls. Expanded clones from different subjects shared no identical CDR3 amino acid sequences, which suggests that TCR-beta repertoires were private in all groups.

cDNA was synthesized by template-switch 5'RACE using a primer with a 10-nucleotide random unique molecular identifier that tagged each TCR transcript. Every sequencing run covered 15-18 subjects and yielded more than 180 million TCR-beta sequences. The RNeasy kit was used for extraction of total RNA. The KAPA Real-time Library Amplification kit was used to amplify TCR-beta VDJ regions with primers for the TCR constant region and the 5'RACE anchor. A first PCR added sample indexes and Illumina adaptors, and a second PCR then raised library yield. After Ampure bead purification, the TCR product of roughly 650 bp was size-selected on a 2% E-gel SizeSelection system. Before pooling, library quality was assessed on a Bioanalyzer, concentration was determined with Qubit, and library quantification was performed with the Kapa Library Quantification kit. Libraries were sequenced paired-end 2 x 150 bp on an Illumina HiSeq 2500. To increase sequence diversity, roughly 24-32% phiX was spiked into each library pool. For the original study's pipeline: The UMI-based MiGEC pipeline processed quality-filtered reads and removed over 75% of raw TCR sequences during error correction. VDJ genes were aligned to IMGT germline references, and clonotypes were defined by unique CDR3 amino acid sequence plus V-J genes. VDJtools evaluated clonal expansion, Shannon diversity and CDR3 relatedness (CalcPairwiseDistances, ClusterSamples); CLCbio workbench built phylogenetic trees. Clones with at least 8 unique UMIs were defined as expanded, with this threshold being based on coefficient-of-variation modelling across technical triplicates. In TCRdb, the public reads were trimmed at Q25 with fastp and aligned with MiXCR, with productive beta chains retained. Each entry is one CDR3 protein sequence, shown with its most common DNA and genes. The V and J calls shown here were made by TCRdb, not taken from the authors' results. This sample is represented by about 40,000 distinct CDR3 sequences; about 14% of them were singletons. In total, the top ten clones hold over 20% of the sample.

Taken from the germline V gene (reference sequence), the CDR1 and CDR2 loops are LGHDT and YNNKEL. Trimming takes 1 base off V and 5 bases off J; junction bases not matched to a gene: 7. From its cysteine to its phenylalanine, the CDR3 spans 15 amino acids. Solely the CDR3 DNA is kept, with 45 bases framed from the first base. For unsorted PBMC libraries, 2 million PBMCs were used after storage in RNAlater at -80 degrees C until RNA extraction. PBMCs were separated from peripheral blood using Ficoll-Hypaque density gradient centrifugation and then cryopreserved in liquid nitrogen. This clonotype was recorded many times. Its antigen specificity is not known. Base qualities are not at hand, and no much larger clone is one base apart.

The source of this sequence is a woman aged 50 to 60 with HTLV-1-associated myelopathy (HAM/TSP). Input material: PBMCs. The chain is encoded by TRBV3-1 joined to TRBJ1-2; a stretch of 7 junction bases matches TRBD1. The CDR3 protein: CASSQAGGNRYGYTF. DNA sequence: TGTGCCAGCAGCCAAGCAGGGGGGAATCGGTATGGCTACACCTTC. Supplemented by the reference TRBV3-1 and TRBJ1-2 proteins around the CDR3, the complete variable domain is DTAVSQTPKYLVTQMGNDKSIKCEQNLGHDTMYWYKQDSKKFLKIMFSYNNKELIINETVPNRFSPKSPDKAHLNLHINSLELGDSAVYFCASSQAGGNRYGYTFGSGTRLTVV.